The rows below give T cell receptor beta chains drawn from one sample of a study of cytomegalovirus exposure and HLA in healthy donors. Clones were sequenced by immunoSEQ multiplex PCR, and TCRdb holds only the in-frame ones, with some missing. The sample lists 310,000 or so clones; about 90% were seen once. The sample was PBMCs. Receptors were obtained from a woman aged 18-29 years in good health and CMV-seronegative. CDR3s include the opening cysteine and the closing phenylalanine or tryptophan. The D gene is left open where the match is weak. Some rows have no size entry. The others give once, few or many, or a class for an expanded clone.

CDR3aa,CDR3nt,v_gene,abundance,d_gene,j_gene
CASSPDLTNEKLFF,TGTGCCAGCTCACCGGACTTAACTAATGAAAAACTGTTTTTT,TRBV18,-,-,TRBJ1-4
CSVGSLYF,TGCAGTGTCGGGAGTCTGTATTTT,TRBV20-1,few,-,TRBJ2-3
CASSVANQWTDTQYF,TGTGCCAGCAGTGTTGCGAATCAATGGACAGATACGCAGTATTTT,TRBV2,-,-,TRBJ2-3
CASSSGGLISTGNTIYF,TGCGCCAGCAGCTCAGGGGGACTGATCTCGACTGGAAACACCATATATTTT,TRBV5-1,-,TRBD1,TRBJ1-3
CASSSTGNYGYTF,TGTGCCAGCAGCTCGACAGGGAACTATGGCTACACCTTC,TRBV27,-,TRBD1,TRBJ1-2
CASSPITGTGDYEQYF,TGCGCCAGCAGCCCAATTACCGGGACAGGGGACTACGAGCAGTACTTC,TRBV4-1,-,TRBD1,TRBJ2-7
CASSLWQLRNTEAFF,TGTGCCAGCAGCTTGTGGCAGTTACGGAACACTGAAGCTTTCTTT,TRBV5-6,-,-,TRBJ1-1
CASSGRSKFQDRNTEAFF,TGTGCCAGCAGTGGACGATCCAAGTTCCAGGACAGGAACACTGAAGCTTTCTTT,TRBV6-1,few,-,TRBJ1-1
CASSLSRGEDTQYF,TGTGCCAGCAGTTTATCGCGGGGGGAAGATACGCAGTATTTT,TRBV27,-,TRBD2,TRBJ2-3
CASSPGTSNEQFF,TGTGCCAGCAGCCCTGGGACTAGCAATGAGCAGTTCTTC,TRBV7-7,-,TRBD2,TRBJ2-1
CASSTAGGPETQYF,TGTGCCAGCAGCACCGCGGGGGGGCCGGAGACCCAGTACTTC,TRBV13,-,TRBD2,TRBJ2-5
CASSPGQGRQPQHF,TGTGCCAGCAGTCCGGGACAGGGCCGTCAGCCCCAGCATTTT,TRBV6-5,-,TRBD1,TRBJ1-5
CSVKTGDRQYF,TGCAGCGTCAAAACGGGGGATAGGCAGTACTTC,TRBV29-1,once,-,TRBJ2-7
CASSVGLAGSYEQYF,TGTGCCAGCAGCGTAGGACTAGCGGGTTCCTACGAGCAGTACTTC,TRBV9,-,TRBD2,TRBJ2-7
CASSEGAGEQYF,TGCGCCAGCAGTGAGGGAGCGGGAGAGCAGTACTTC,TRBV10-2,-,TRBD2,TRBJ2-7
CASSQAGARPGEQFF,TGTGCCAGCAGCCAAGCTGGGGCCCGACCAGGGGAGCAGTTCTTC,TRBV4-2,-,-,TRBJ2-1
CASRASGGAPKNIQYF,TGTGCCAGCAGAGCTAGCGGGGGGGCCCCCAAAAACATTCAGTACTTC,TRBV6-6,-,TRBD2,TRBJ2-4
CASRRDRGLFNSPLHF,TGTGCCAGCAGGAGGGACAGGGGGCTTTTTAATTCACCCCTCCACTTT,TRBV5-8,-,TRBD1,TRBJ1-6
CASNPRQDQETQYF,TGTGCCAGCAACCCCCGACAGGACCAAGAGACCCAGTACTTC,TRBV7-6,once,-,TRBJ2-5
CSSLAGPTSYNEQFF,TGCAGCTCCCTAGCGGGGCCCACCTCCTACAATGAGCAGTTCTTC,TRBV29-1,-,TRBD2,TRBJ2-1
CASSLLTGAYGYTF,TGTGCCAGCAGCCTCCTGACAGGGGCCTATGGCTACACCTTC,TRBV5-8,-,TRBD1,TRBJ1-2
CASGLGQGDTGELFF,TGTGCTAGTGGTTTAGGACAGGGCGACACCGGGGAGCTGTTTTTT,TRBV12-5,-,TRBD1,TRBJ2-2
CASSEGTSNYGYTF,TGTGCCAGCAGTGAGGGGACATCTAACTATGGCTACACCTTC,TRBV6-4,-,-,TRBJ1-2
CAISESAGFSGNTIYF,TGTGCCATCAGTGAGTCAGCAGGCTTCTCTGGAAACACCATATATTTT,TRBV10-3,-,-,TRBJ1-3
CASSYSVSGSAGYTF,TGTGCCAGCAGTTACTCGGTCAGCGGATCGGCTGGCTACACCTTC,TRBV6-5,-,-,TRBJ1-2
CASSGQVYGYTF,TGTGCCAGCAGCGGACAGGTCTATGGCTACACCTTC,TRBV9,-,-,TRBJ1-2
CASSSGATVYTF,TGTGCCAGCAGCTCCGGAGCGACCGTCTACACCTTC,TRBV7-9,-,-,TRBJ1-2
CASSGGQTTEAFF,TGTGCCAGCAGTGGCGGACAGACCACTGAAGCTTTCTTT,TRBV2,-,-,TRBJ1-1
CASRNSGYEQYF,TGTGCCAGCAGAAACTCCGGTTACGAGCAGTACTTC,TRBV28,-,-,TRBJ2-7
CASSYGTFMGDTQYF,TGTGCCAGCAGCTACGGGACTTTTATGGGAGATACGCAGTATTTT,TRBV7-9,-,-,TRBJ2-3
CASSRDSFYEQYF,TGTGCCAGCAGCCGCGACTCGTTCTACGAGCAGTACTTC,TRBV6-5,-,-,TRBJ2-7
CASSPWRGPDYEQYF,TGTGCCAGTAGTCCCTGGAGGGGACCAGACTACGAGCAGTACTTC,TRBV19,-,-,TRBJ2-7
CASSLDGVHHNEQFF,TGTGCCAGCAGCTTAGACGGGGTTCACCACAATGAGCAGTTCTTC,TRBV11-2,-,-,TRBJ2-1
CASSYSWGNKEQYF,TGTGCCAGCAGTTACTCCTGGGGCAACAAGGAGCAGTACTTC,TRBV6-6,-,-,TRBJ2-7
CASSLGQTGNTIYF,TGTGCCAGCAGCTTGGGACAGACTGGAAACACCATATATTTT,TRBV5-8,-,-,TRBJ1-3
CASSLTGSGGLDTQYF,TGTGCCAGCAGCTTAACTGGGAGCGGGGGGTTGGATACGCAGTATTTT,TRBV7-3,-,TRBD2,TRBJ2-3
CASSLAQFATDTQYF,TGTGCCAGCAGTCTAGCCCAATTTGCGACAGATACGCAGTATTTT,TRBV6-6,-,-,TRBJ2-3
CAWSDIGTGFTEAFF,TGTGCCTGGAGTGATATAGGGACAGGGTTCACTGAAGCTTTCTTT,TRBV30,-,TRBD1,TRBJ1-1
CASSGQGGNTEAFF,TGCGCCAGCAGCGGACAGGGAGGGAACACTGAAGCTTTCTTT,TRBV5-1,-,TRBD1,TRBJ1-1
CASSTNHRTGPNTEAFF,TGTGCCAGTAGTACCAACCATCGGACAGGACCGAACACTGAAGCTTTCTTT,TRBV19,-,TRBD1,TRBJ1-1
CASSYAGGSYNEQFF,TGTGCCAGCAGCTACGCGGGGGGTTCCTACAATGAGCAGTTCTTC,TRBV7-6,-,TRBD2,TRBJ2-1
CASSEQGARNSPLHF,TGTGCCAGCAGCGAACAGGGGGCGCGAAATTCACCCCTCCACTTT,TRBV2,-,TRBD1,TRBJ1-6
CASSPGHAGNTIYF,TGTGCCAGCAGCCCAGGACACGCTGGAAACACCATATATTTT,TRBV11-2,-,-,TRBJ1-3
CASSARASTDTQYF,TGTGCCAGCAGCGCCCGAGCAAGCACAGATACGCAGTATTTT,TRBV9,-,-,TRBJ2-3
CASSANRDNYGYTF,TGTGCCAGCAGCGCCAACAGAGATAACTATGGCTACACCTTC,TRBV9,-,-,TRBJ1-2
CASSSRLARSSYEQYF,TGTGCCAGCAGCTCTCGACTAGCGAGGAGCTCCTACGAGCAGTACTTC,TRBV7-2,-,TRBD2,TRBJ2-7